These 19 T cell receptor beta chains were sequenced from one sample in a study of technical replicates of blood from a few donors. TCRdb's table, derived via immunoSEQ multiplex PCR, lists solely in-frame clones and lacks some. The sample holds 15,000 to 20,000 clones; approximately 87% are singletons and the top ten take around 12%. Sequenced: PBMCs. The receptor source for this set is a human donor in good health.

The count of this clone is one. V and J are TRBV27 and TRBJ2-3, with D perhaps matching TRBD2 (6 bases). Germline CDR1 MNHEY, CDR2 SMNVEV (reference sequence). Trimming cost V 8 bases and J 3 bases, with 12 bases left between them. The length of the CDR3 is 13 residues. CDR3 in amino acids: CASGTLGTDTQYF. The CDR3 nucleotides are TGTGCCAGCGGGACTTTGGGGACAGATACGCAGTATTTT.

The chain is built from TRBV7-7 and TRBJ2-1; D is possibly TRBD2 (6 bases). V lost 6 bases, J lost 9 bases, and 12 bases lay in between. CDR1 is SSHAT, CDR2 FNYEAQ, per germline (reference sequence). The CDR3 is made up of 12 amino acids. The CDR3 DNA reads as TGTGCCAGCAGTCTTACGGGAGCTGAGCAGTTCTTC. Translated, it gives CASSLTGAEQFF.

The chain joins TRBV5-5 to TRBJ1-1, with D tentatively TRBD1 (5 bases). Trimming shortened V by 0 bases and J by 0 bases, and 12 bases separated the two germline ends. The germline V gene encodes CDR1 SGHKS and CDR2 YYEKEE (reference sequence). CDR3 length equals 16 residues. CDR3 loop: CASSLAAGEVNTEAFF. The CDR3 DNA reads TGTGCCAGCAGCTTGGCCGCGGGGGAGGTGAACACTGAAGCTTTCTTT.

In DNA, the CDR3 is TGTGCCAGCAGTGAACGAGGCAATGAGCAGTTCTTC. As protein: CASSERGNEQFF. This chain uses TRBV6-1 with TRBJ2-1; D remains ambiguous. With 2 bases removed from V and 6 bases from J, the gap between germline ends came to 5 bases. This CDR3 comprises 12 residues. Germline lookup yields CDR1 MNHNS and CDR2 SASEGT.

This sequence joins TRBV11-1 and TRBJ2-3, with 8 bases identical to TRBD2. The CDR3 contains 15 residues. V was pared by 8 bases and J by 1 base, with 8 bases of the junction left unmatched. The germline gives CDR1 SGHAT, CDR2 FQDESV (reference sequence). The CDR3 protein is CASAPAGGRTDTQYF. DNA of the CDR3: TGTGCCAGCGCCCCCGCGGGGGGACGCACAGATACGCAGTATTTT.

The V call is TRBV9, the J call TRBJ1-2; no clear D. V dropped 3 bases and J dropped 0 bases, with 9 bases sitting between them. Germline V gene data show CDR1 as SGDLS and CDR2 as YYNGEE. CDR3 size: 14 residues. The CDR3 DNA reads TGTGCCAGCAGCGCGACCACAGCTAACTATGGCTACACCTTC. This translates into CASSATTANYGYTF.

The V and J genes are TRBV5-4 and TRBJ2-7; 8 bases fit TRBD1. The germline CDR1 and CDR2 sequences are SGHNT and YYREEE (reference sequence). The junction had 11 bases not matched to a gene; V was cut back by 3 bases and J by 3 bases. This CDR3 spans 16 amino acids. CDR3 amino acids: CASSSDRGQEGYEQYF. CDR3 sequence (DNA): TGTGCCAGCAGCTCCGACCGGGGACAGGAGGGCTACGAGCAGTACTTC.

The genes are TRBV14 and TRBJ1-2; no firm D call. The germline V gene encodes CDR1 SGHDN and CDR2 FVKESK. This CDR3 is built from 15 residues. The ends were cut back, 4 bases at V and 1 base at J, with 13 bases in the middle. The CDR3 bases are TGTGCCAGCAGCCTTATGTCCAGTTATAACTATGGCTACACCTTC. Encoded protein: CASSLMSSYNYGYTF.

The gene calls are TRBV30 and TRBJ2-1, with TRBD2 as a possible D gene (5 bases). The CDR3 runs to 12 residues. V lost 0 bases and J lost 9, with 9 bases in between. Germline values: CDR1 GTSNPN, CDR2 SVGIG (reference sequence). The CDR3 region has the DNA TGTGCCTGGAGTGTGAGGGTCGGTGAGCAGTTCTTC. Protein: CAWSVRVGEQFF.

This clone has just one count. Here the CDR3 DNA reads TGTGCCAGCAGCTTAGGACAGGGCCCGGGGGCCCAGCATTTT. The encoded protein is CASSLGQGPGAQHF. The chain is built from TRBV11-2 and TRBJ1-5, with TRBD1 matching 7 bases. The V gene's germline CDR1 is SGHAT and CDR2 FQNNGV. After removal of 1 base from V and 11 bases from J, the junction contained 8 bases not matched to a gene. This CDR3 has 14 residues.

This chain links TRBV7-2 with TRBJ2-7, with TRBD2 matching 8 bases. Trimming removed 5 bases from V and 3 bases from J; junction bases left unmatched: 6. This CDR3 is 14 amino acids long. Germline V gene sequence: CDR1 SGHTA, CDR2 FQGNSA. CDR3 DNA: TGTGCCAGCAGCCCCCGGGGGGGAATCTACGAGCAGTACTTC. Its translation is CASSPRGGIYEQYF.

This clone has just a few counts. V is TRBV9 and J is TRBJ2-5; weak D call: TRBD1 (5 bases). V was shortened by 3 bases and J by 2 bases, with 14 bases between the two germline ends. The CDR3 consists of 15 residues. Germline CDR1 reads SGDLS; CDR2 reads YYNGEE. CDR3 sequence (DNA): TGTGCCAGCAGCGCCCCCCCAGCAGGGCAAGAGACCCAGTACTTC. Translation gives CASSAPPAGQETQYF.

CDR3 DNA sequence: TGTGCCAGTAGTTCCCTCGTACAGGGGATTCCCTACGAGCAGTACTTC. Translating gives CASSSLVQGIPYEQYF. The V and J genes are TRBV19 and TRBJ2-7, with 7 bases identical to TRBD1. The CDR3 length is 16 residues. The germline CDR1 and CDR2 sequences are LNHDA and SQIVND (reference sequence). V lost 5 bases and J lost 2; bases outside the gene matches: 12.

V is TRBV5-4 and J is TRBJ1-1; 8 nucleotides agree with TRBD1. Per the germline V gene, CDR1 is SGHNT and CDR2 is YYREEE (reference sequence). The CDR3 is made up of 15 amino acids. The J segment lost 5 bases and the V segment lost 0 bases, leaving 6 bases of the junction unmatched. The CDR3 region is CASSLDRTGMTEAFF. CDR3 DNA: TGTGCCAGCAGCTTGGATAGGACAGGGATGACTGAAGCTTTCTTT.

The V gene is TRBV19, the J gene TRBJ2-1, with D perhaps TRBD1 (5 bases). Trimming cost V 6 bases and J 10 bases, with 19 bases left between them. The germline V gene has CDR1 LNHDA and CDR2 SQIVND (reference sequence). This CDR3 has 14 residues. The CDR3 DNA follows: TGTGCCAGTAGGCCGGTTGACAGTCCAACGGAGCAGTTCTTC. Its translation is CASRPVDSPTEQFF.

This rearrangement joins TRBV19 to TRBJ2-1, with D perhaps TRBD1 (6 bases). The V end was cut by 6 bases, the J end by 8 bases, with 11 bases between. The CDR3 sequence is 12 residues long. Germline-derived CDR1 and CDR2 are LNHDA and SQIVND (reference sequence). The CDR3 loop is CASSRGGYEQFF. The CDR3 DNA reads TGTGCCAGTAGCAGGGGTGGCTATGAGCAGTTCTTC.

This rearrangement joins TRBV19 to TRBJ2-7, with 9 bases aligning to TRBD1. This CDR3 is 13 amino acids long. The ends lost 8 bases at V and 5 bases at J; junction bases unmatched: 7. The germline V gene has CDR1 LNHDA and CDR2 SQIVND (reference sequence). In nucleotides, the CDR3 is TGTGCCAGTGAAGGGACAGGGCCCCACGAGCAGTACTTC. Amino acids: CASEGTGPHEQYF.

The chain links TRBV5-1 to TRBJ2-5, with 7 nucleotides matching TRBD2. With 2 bases clipped from V and 5 bases from J, the junction kept 6 bases outside the gene matches. The CDR3 runs 14 residues. Germline-derived CDR1 and CDR2 are SGHRS and YFSETQ. The CDR3 DNA is TGCGCCAGCAGCTTACATAGCGGGTACGAGACCCAGTACTTC. This encodes CASSLHSGYETQYF.

The CDR3 reads CASSDGETGELFF. The CDR3 DNA reads as TGTGCCAGCAGTGACGGGGAGACCGGGGAGCTGTTTTTT. The gene calls are TRBV6-4 and TRBJ2-2; D might be TRBD2 (5 bases). Germline loops: CDR1 MRHNA, CDR2 SNTAGT. The length of the CDR3 is 13 residues. Between the trimmed V and J ends, which lost 2 bases and 5 bases, there was a span of 6 bases.